These T cell receptor beta chains were read from a single sample in a study of graft-versus-host responses after intestinal transplantation. Sequenced by immunoSEQ multiplex PCR; TCRdb stores in-frame clones only, minus some. The sample shows about 23,000 clones, about 41% of them seen only once. The sample consisted of alloreactive CD8+ T cells from a mixed lymphocyte reaction culture, taken before transplantation. The source is a human patient who was an organ donor for intestinal transplantation. CDR3s include the opening cysteine and the closing phenylalanine or tryptophan. A D gene is named only where the DNA matches it firmly. Some rows mark clone size as missing; the rest say once, few, many or name a class of expanded clone.

v_gene: TRBV19; d_gene: TRBD2; j_gene: TRBJ2-1; abundance: -; CDR3nt: TGTGCCAGTAGTATCCTAGCGGGGTACAATGGGCAGTTCTTC; CDR3aa: CASSILAGYNGQFF
v_gene: TRBV7-9; d_gene: TRBD1; j_gene: TRBJ2-7; abundance: -; CDR3nt: TGTGCCAGCAGCTTTATGCCGACAGGGGAACAGTACTTC; CDR3aa: CASSFMPTGEQYF
v_gene: TRBV28; d_gene: -; j_gene: TRBJ2-3; abundance: -; CDR3nt: TGTGCCAGCAGTTCCAGGGTTGATACGCAGTATTTT; CDR3aa: CASSSRVDTQYF
v_gene: TRBV27; d_gene: -; j_gene: TRBJ2-3; abundance: -; CDR3nt: TGTGCCAGCAGTTTACTGGGTGCAGATACGCAGTATTTT; CDR3aa: CASSLLGADTQYF
v_gene: TRBV29-1; d_gene: -; j_gene: TRBJ2-7; abundance: few; CDR3nt: TGCAGCGTCCTGTTCGGCTACGAGCAGTACTTC; CDR3aa: CSVLFGYEQYF
v_gene: TRBV11-2; d_gene: -; j_gene: TRBJ2-7; abundance: -; CDR3nt: TGTGCCAGCAGCTTAGGTGTAGCCTACGAGCAGTACTTC; CDR3aa: CASSLGVAYEQYF
v_gene: TRBV6-5; d_gene: -; j_gene: TRBJ2-2; abundance: medium-sized; CDR3nt: TGTGCCAGCATGGCCACCGGGGAGCTGTTTTTT; CDR3aa: CASMATGELFF
v_gene: TRBV5-4; d_gene: TRBD1; j_gene: TRBJ2-7; abundance: few; CDR3nt: TGTGCCAGCAGCTGGGACAGCTCCTACGAGCAGTACTTC; CDR3aa: CASSWDSSYEQYF
v_gene: TRBV4-1; d_gene: -; j_gene: TRBJ2-7; abundance: -; CDR3nt: TGTGCCAGCAGCCAACTCGCCGGAGAAGGGTACGAGCAGTACTTC; CDR3aa: CASSQLAGEGYEQYF
v_gene: TRBV7-9; d_gene: TRBD2; j_gene: TRBJ2-1; abundance: -; CDR3nt: TGTGCCAGCAGCTTAGCGGGGCTAGCGGGAGGGCCGTGGCAGTTCTTC; CDR3aa: CASSLAGLAGGPWQFF
v_gene: TRBV27; d_gene: -; j_gene: TRBJ2-1; abundance: few; CDR3nt: TGTGCCAGCAGTCCCACGCCTATTCCGTACAATGAGCAGTTCTTC; CDR3aa: CASSPTPIPYNEQFF
v_gene: TRBV7-9; d_gene: -; j_gene: TRBJ2-7; abundance: -; CDR3nt: TGTGCCAGCAGCTTAGCAGCCCACGAGCAGTACTTC; CDR3aa: CASSLAAHEQYF
v_gene: TRBV4-1; d_gene: TRBD2; j_gene: TRBJ2-1; abundance: -; CDR3nt: TGCGCCAGCAGCCAACTAGCGGGAGGCAATGAGCAGTTCTTC; CDR3aa: CASSQLAGGNEQFF
v_gene: TRBV7-3; d_gene: TRBD1; j_gene: TRBJ1-1; abundance: -; CDR3nt: TGTGCCAGCAGCTTATCGGCAGGGGGCTTCACTGAAGCTTTCTTT; CDR3aa: CASSLSAGGFTEAFF
v_gene: TRBV6-6; d_gene: -; j_gene: TRBJ2-5; abundance: -; CDR3nt: TGTGCCAGCAGCCCCCGTGGGATGGAGACCCAGTACTTC; CDR3aa: CASSPRGMETQYF
v_gene: TRBV28; d_gene: TRBD1; j_gene: TRBJ2-7; abundance: -; CDR3nt: TGTGCCAGCAGTTTCGGCAGGGGGTCCTACGAGCAGTACTTC; CDR3aa: CASSFGRGSYEQYF
v_gene: TRBV5-1; d_gene: TRBD2; j_gene: TRBJ2-1; abundance: -; CDR3nt: TGCGCCAGCAGCTTCCCACTAGCGGGAGCGAGGTCCTACAATGAGCAGTTCTTC; CDR3aa: CASSFPLAGARSYNEQFF
v_gene: TRBV4-1; d_gene: -; j_gene: TRBJ1-5; abundance: -; CDR3nt: TGCGCCAGCAGCCAAGTAGGGTCCCATCAGCCCCAGCATTTT; CDR3aa: CASSQVGSHQPQHF
v_gene: TRBV6-6; d_gene: -; j_gene: TRBJ2-5; abundance: -; CDR3nt: TGTGCCAGCAGCTGGTGGGGAGTCCAAGAGACCCAGTACTTC; CDR3aa: CASSWWGVQETQYF
v_gene: TRBV6-1; d_gene: -; j_gene: TRBJ2-3; abundance: -; CDR3nt: TGTGCCAGCAGTGGAACCCCAGACGATAGCACAGATACGCAGTATTTT; CDR3aa: CASSGTPDDSTDTQYF
v_gene: TRBV5-8; d_gene: -; j_gene: TRBJ2-2; abundance: medium-sized; CDR3nt: TGTGCCAGCAGCTCAGGAAATTCGAACACCGGGGAGCTGTTTTTT; CDR3aa: CASSSGNSNTGELFF
v_gene: TRBV6-6; d_gene: TRBD1; j_gene: TRBJ2-7; abundance: few; CDR3nt: TGTGCCACCGCACCGGGACAGGGGGCCTACGAGCAGTACTTC; CDR3aa: CATAPGQGAYEQYF
v_gene: TRBV27; d_gene: -; j_gene: TRBJ1-2; abundance: -; CDR3nt: TGTGCCAGCAGCCCAACAGGGTACAACTATGGCTACACCTTC; CDR3aa: CASSPTGYNYGYTF
v_gene: TRBV6-6; d_gene: -; j_gene: TRBJ1-4; abundance: -; CDR3nt: TGTGCCAGCAGTTACGGGGGCGCTTATGAAAAACTGTTTTTT; CDR3aa: CASSYGGAYEKLFF
v_gene: TRBV28; d_gene: -; j_gene: TRBJ2-1; abundance: -; CDR3nt: TGTGCCAGCAGTCCCGACACCGTGGCTAGCGCCTACAATGAGCAGTTCTTC; CDR3aa: CASSPDTVASAYNEQFF
v_gene: TRBV7-2; d_gene: -; j_gene: TRBJ1-5; abundance: -; CDR3nt: TGTGCCAGCAGCTTAGTGGTTAACAATCAGCCCCAGCATTTT; CDR3aa: CASSLVVNNQPQHF
v_gene: TRBV27; d_gene: -; j_gene: TRBJ2-7; abundance: -; CDR3nt: TGTGCCAGCAGTTCGGGACTTGAGCAGTACTTC; CDR3aa: CASSSGLEQYF
v_gene: TRBV25-1; d_gene: TRBD1; j_gene: TRBJ2-2; abundance: few; CDR3nt: TGTGCCAGCAGTGAAGAAATAGGGGACAGGGAGTCCGGGGAGCTGTTTTTT; CDR3aa: CASSEEIGDRESGELFF
v_gene: TRBV7-2; d_gene: -; j_gene: TRBJ2-7; abundance: few; CDR3nt: TGTGCCAGCAGCCCCAGACAGCGGAGTCCCTACGAGCAGTACTTC; CDR3aa: CASSPRQRSPYEQYF
v_gene: TRBV5-1; d_gene: -; j_gene: TRBJ2-2; abundance: -; CDR3nt: TGCGCCAGCAGCTTGATCGGAACCGGGGAGCTGTTTTTT; CDR3aa: CASSLIGTGELFF
v_gene: TRBV7-9; d_gene: TRBD1; j_gene: TRBJ1-1; abundance: once; CDR3nt: TGTGCCAGCAGCTTAACAGGGGGCACTGAAGCTTTCTTT; CDR3aa: CASSLTGGTEAFF
v_gene: TRBV6-6; d_gene: -; j_gene: TRBJ1-2; abundance: few; CDR3nt: TGTGCCAGCTCTGAAGAGAATAACTATGGCTACACCTTC; CDR3aa: CASSEENNYGYTF
v_gene: TRBV2; d_gene: TRBD2; j_gene: TRBJ2-3; abundance: -; CDR3nt: TGTGCCAGCAGTCCAGAGGGGGGACTAGCAGCAGATACGCAGTATTTT; CDR3aa: CASSPEGGLAADTQYF
v_gene: TRBV19; d_gene: -; j_gene: TRBJ1-4; abundance: -; CDR3nt: TGTGCCAGTAGTATGTGGGTGACGAGGGGGGAAAAACTGTTTTTT; CDR3aa: CASSMWVTRGEKLFF
v_gene: TRBV5-6; d_gene: -; j_gene: TRBJ2-7; abundance: medium-sized; CDR3nt: TGTGCCAGCAGCTTCGGTAGCTCCTACGAGCAGTACTTC; CDR3aa: CASSFGSSYEQYF
v_gene: TRBV7-6; d_gene: -; j_gene: TRBJ2-1; abundance: -; CDR3nt: TGTGCCAGCAGCTTACGAGACAGTTACAATGAGCAGTTCTTC; CDR3aa: CASSLRDSYNEQFF
v_gene: TRBV6-6; d_gene: -; j_gene: TRBJ1-2; abundance: -; CDR3nt: TGTGCCAGCAGTTACCTCCGTTGCTACACCTTC; CDR3aa: CASSYLRCYTF
v_gene: TRBV19; d_gene: TRBD2; j_gene: TRBJ2-7; abundance: -; CDR3nt: TGTGCCAGTAGTATACTAGCGGGAGAGACCTACGAGCAGTACTTC; CDR3aa: CASSILAGETYEQYF
v_gene: TRBV4-1; d_gene: -; j_gene: TRBJ2-3; abundance: -; CDR3nt: TGCGCCAGCAGCCAAGATGTAGGAACTCTCGCTGCTAATACGCAGTATTTT; CDR3aa: CASSQDVGTLAANTQYF
v_gene: TRBV5-4; d_gene: -; j_gene: TRBJ1-5; abundance: -; CDR3nt: TGTGCCAGCAGCCGGACGACTCTCACAAGGACCTGGAGCAATCAGCCCCAGCATTTT; CDR3aa: CASSRTTLTRTWSNQPQHF
v_gene: TRBV7-9; d_gene: TRBD2; j_gene: TRBJ2-7; abundance: -; CDR3nt: TGTGCCAGCAGCCTAGTTGGGACTAGCGGGATCTCCTACGAGCAGTACTTC; CDR3aa: CASSLVGTSGISYEQYF
v_gene: TRBV11-2; d_gene: -; j_gene: TRBJ2-1; abundance: few; CDR3nt: TGTGCCAGCAGCGGCTGGGCCCTCAATGAGCAGTTCTTC; CDR3aa: CASSGWALNEQFF